This passage covers 8 T cell receptor beta chains from one sample sequenced in a study of control samples from healthy donors and cancer patients. Sequencing used immunoSEQ multiplex PCR; TCRdb keeps in-frame clones, though not all of them. The data hold 150,000 to 200,000 clones, with 90% to 95% observed a single time. The specimen was blood. These receptors originate from a woman in her twenties or thirties in good health.

This chain uses TRBV4-1 with TRBJ2-3; D possibly matches TRBD1 or TRBD2 (6 bases each). This CDR3 comprises 17 residues. In germline, CDR1 is MGHRA, CDR2 YSYEKL. V lost 0 bases and J lost 0, with 13 bases in between. The CDR3, as DNA: TGCGCCAGCAGCCAAGAAGGGGGGCTAGCTAGCACAGATACGCAGTATTTT. Translated, it gives CASSQEGGLASTDTQYF.

The chain employs TRBV7-9 and TRBJ2-7, with D hard to call. V was shortened by 5 bases and J by 3 bases, with 8 bases between the two germline ends. Per germline, CDR1 SEHNR and CDR2 FQNEAQ (reference sequence). CDR3 length: 12 amino acids. The CDR3 nucleotides read TGTGCCAGCAGCCCCGACCGCTACGAGCAGTACTTC. This encodes CASSPDRYEQYF.

The chain joins TRBV30 to TRBJ2-7; no reliable D call. The CDR3 extends over 14 amino acids. The V and J ends lost 1 base and 5 bases respectively, with 15 bases between them. CDR1 and CDR2 from the germline V gene are GTSNPN and SVGIG (reference sequence). This CDR3 reads CAWSEASDGDEQYF. The CDR3 bases are TGTGCCTGGAGTGAAGCATCTGACGGAGACGAGCAGTACTTC.

The CDR3 is CASSLEGTGTNQPQHF. CDR3 in DNA: TGCGCCAGCAGCTTGGAGGGCACAGGGACGAATCAGCCCCAGCATTTT. This chain joins TRBV5-1 and TRBJ1-5; the D gene is possibly TRBD1 (6 bases). The CDR3 is made up of 16 amino acids. With 0 bases removed from V and 4 bases from J, the gap between germline ends came to 14 bases. CDR1 and CDR2 (germline): SGHRS, YFSETQ.

The gene calls are TRBV18 and TRBJ2-4, with 8 nucleotides matching TRBD1. The CDR3 loop spans 16 amino acids. Trimming took 3 bases from V and 2 from J; bases not matched to a gene: 6. Germline V lookup: CDR1 KGHSH, CDR2 LQKENI. Here the CDR3 DNA reads TGTGCCAGCTCACCGCAGGGGGCTGGGACCAAAAACATTCAGTACTTC. This translates into CASSPQGAGTKNIQYF.

V usage is TRBV18 and J usage is TRBJ2-2; possible D gene TRBD1, 6 bases. The V end was cut by 5 bases, the J end by 1 base, with 11 bases between. CDR1 and CDR2 from the germline V gene are KGHSH and LQKENI. The CDR3 spans 15 residues. The CDR3 DNA is TGTGCCAGCTCAGGGCCGGGACAGAACACCGGGGAGCTGTTTTTT. As protein: CASSGPGQNTGELFF.

V gene TRBV24-1 combines with J gene TRBJ2-4; 8 bases align to TRBD1. This CDR3 has 12 residues. From germline, CDR1 is KGHDR and CDR2 SFDVKD. V was pared by 11 bases and J by 5 bases, with 4 bases of the junction left unmatched. The CDR3 nucleotides are TGTGCCATAGAGGGACAGGAAAACATTCAGTACTTC. This codes for CAIEGQENIQYF.

V is TRBV5-1 and J is TRBJ2-5, with no clear D. The germline CDR1 and CDR2 sequences are SGHRS and YFSETQ. This CDR3 is 14 amino acids long. Trimming removed 1 base from V and 2 bases from J, with 9 bases in between. The CDR3 DNA reads as TGCGCCAGCAGCTTGATTAACTCTCAAGAGACCCAGTACTTC. Encoded protein: CASSLINSQETQYF.